This T cell receptor (beta chain) was profiled in a study of graft-versus-host responses after intestinal transplantation. Study results and limitations: Clonal ratios of graft-versus-host to host-versus-graft in allografts were high for patients exhibiting graft-donor T cell macrochimerism. Recipient-marrow GvH clones were detected, some having first appeared in ileum or blood.

Produced via immunoSEQ multiplex PCR; TCRdb's table is partial and in-frame only. The table lists about 97,000 clones, around 90% of them singletons, with about 16% in the top ten. The CDR3 loop spans 12 amino acids. Germline V gene data show CDR1 as KGHSH and CDR2 as LQKENI. V was pared by 3 bases and J by 5 bases, with 7 bases between. A note on this clone: Its cognate antigen is unknown.

This sample comprised PBMCs, obtained roughly 410 days after intestinal transplant. The chain joins TRBV18 to TRBJ2-5; D is ambiguous. This TCR came from a human patient who received an intestinal transplant, so some T cells may come from the graft donor. The CDR3 spells CASSPVKETQYF. CDR3 in DNA: TGTGCCAGCTCACCCGTAAAGGAGACCCAGTACTTC.